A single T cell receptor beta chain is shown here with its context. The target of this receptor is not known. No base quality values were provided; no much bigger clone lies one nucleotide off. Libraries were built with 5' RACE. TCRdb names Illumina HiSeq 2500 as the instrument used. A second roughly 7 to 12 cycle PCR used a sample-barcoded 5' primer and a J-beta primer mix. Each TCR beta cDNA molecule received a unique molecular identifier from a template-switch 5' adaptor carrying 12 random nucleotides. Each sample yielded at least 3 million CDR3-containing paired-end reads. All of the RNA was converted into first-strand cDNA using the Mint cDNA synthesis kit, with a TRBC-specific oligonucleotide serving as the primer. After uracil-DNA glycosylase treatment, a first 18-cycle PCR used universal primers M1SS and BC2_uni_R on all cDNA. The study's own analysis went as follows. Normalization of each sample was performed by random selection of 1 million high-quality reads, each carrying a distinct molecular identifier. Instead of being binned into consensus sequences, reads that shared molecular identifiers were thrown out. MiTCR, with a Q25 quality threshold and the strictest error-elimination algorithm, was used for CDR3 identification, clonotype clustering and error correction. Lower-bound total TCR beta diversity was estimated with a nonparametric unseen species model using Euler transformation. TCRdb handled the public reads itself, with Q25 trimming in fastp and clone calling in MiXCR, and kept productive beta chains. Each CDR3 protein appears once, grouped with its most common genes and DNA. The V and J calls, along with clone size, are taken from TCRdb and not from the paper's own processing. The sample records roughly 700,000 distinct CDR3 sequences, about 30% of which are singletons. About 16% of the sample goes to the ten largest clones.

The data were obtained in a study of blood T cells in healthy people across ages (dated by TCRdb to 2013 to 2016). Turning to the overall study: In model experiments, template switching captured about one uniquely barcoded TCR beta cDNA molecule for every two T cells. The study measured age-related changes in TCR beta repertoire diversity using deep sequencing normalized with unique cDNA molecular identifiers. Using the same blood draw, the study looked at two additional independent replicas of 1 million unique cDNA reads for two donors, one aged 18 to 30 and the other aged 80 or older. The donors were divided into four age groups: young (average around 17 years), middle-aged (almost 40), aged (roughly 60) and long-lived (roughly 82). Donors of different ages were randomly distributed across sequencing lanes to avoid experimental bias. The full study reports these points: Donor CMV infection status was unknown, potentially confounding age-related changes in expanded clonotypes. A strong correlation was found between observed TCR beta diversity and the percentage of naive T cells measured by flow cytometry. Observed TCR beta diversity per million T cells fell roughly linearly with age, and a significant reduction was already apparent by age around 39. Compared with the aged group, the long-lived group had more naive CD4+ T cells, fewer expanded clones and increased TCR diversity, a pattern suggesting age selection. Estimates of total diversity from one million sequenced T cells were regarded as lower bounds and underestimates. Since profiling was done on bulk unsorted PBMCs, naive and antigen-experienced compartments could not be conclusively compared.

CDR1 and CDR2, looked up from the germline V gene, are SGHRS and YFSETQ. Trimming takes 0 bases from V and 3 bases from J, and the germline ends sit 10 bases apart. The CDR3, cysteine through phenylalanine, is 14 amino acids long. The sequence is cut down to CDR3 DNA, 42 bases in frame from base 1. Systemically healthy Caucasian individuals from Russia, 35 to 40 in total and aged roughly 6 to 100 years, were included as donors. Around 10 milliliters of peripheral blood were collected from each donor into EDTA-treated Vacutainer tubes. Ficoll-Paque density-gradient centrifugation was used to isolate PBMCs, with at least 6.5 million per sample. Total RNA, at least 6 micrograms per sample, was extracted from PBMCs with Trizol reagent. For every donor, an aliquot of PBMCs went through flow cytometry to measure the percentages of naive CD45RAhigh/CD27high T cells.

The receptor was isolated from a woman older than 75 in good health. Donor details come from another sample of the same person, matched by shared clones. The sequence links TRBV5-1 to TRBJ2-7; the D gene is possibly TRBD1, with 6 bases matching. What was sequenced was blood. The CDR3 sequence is CASSLVRTDYEQYF. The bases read TGCGCCAGCAGCTTGGTGAGGACAGACTACGAGCAGTACTTC.